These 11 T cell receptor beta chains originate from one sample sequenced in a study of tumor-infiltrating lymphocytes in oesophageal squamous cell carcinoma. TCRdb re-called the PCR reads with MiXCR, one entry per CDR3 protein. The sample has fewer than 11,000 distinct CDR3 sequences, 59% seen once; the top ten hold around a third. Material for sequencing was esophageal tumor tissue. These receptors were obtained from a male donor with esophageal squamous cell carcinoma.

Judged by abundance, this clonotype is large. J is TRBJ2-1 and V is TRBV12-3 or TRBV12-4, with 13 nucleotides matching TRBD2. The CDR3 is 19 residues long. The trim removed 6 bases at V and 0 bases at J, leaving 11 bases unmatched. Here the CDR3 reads CASRGRPGTSGISYNEQFF. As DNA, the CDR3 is TGTGCCAGCAGAGGCCGGCCTGGGACTAGCGGGATCTCCTACAATGAGCAGTTCTTC.

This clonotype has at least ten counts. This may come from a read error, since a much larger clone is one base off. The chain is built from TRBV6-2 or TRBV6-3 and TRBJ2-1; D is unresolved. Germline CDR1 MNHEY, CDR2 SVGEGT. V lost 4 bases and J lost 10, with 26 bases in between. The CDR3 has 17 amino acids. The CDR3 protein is CASSSVTLAYPSYEQFF. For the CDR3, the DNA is TGTGCCAGCAGTTCTGTTACGTTGGCGTACCCCTCCTACGAGCAGTTCTTC.

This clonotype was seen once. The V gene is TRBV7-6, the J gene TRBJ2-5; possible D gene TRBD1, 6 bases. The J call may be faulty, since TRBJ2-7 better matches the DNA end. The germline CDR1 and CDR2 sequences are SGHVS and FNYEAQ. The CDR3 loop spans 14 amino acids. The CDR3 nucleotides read TGTGCCAGCAGCTTAAGGGACAAAGTTAACGAGCAGTACTTC. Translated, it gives CASSLRDKVNEQYF.

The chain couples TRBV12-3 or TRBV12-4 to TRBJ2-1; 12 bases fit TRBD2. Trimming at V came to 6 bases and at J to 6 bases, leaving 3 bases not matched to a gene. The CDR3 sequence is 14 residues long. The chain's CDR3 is CASRRTSGVNEQFF. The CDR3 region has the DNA TGTGCCAGCAGAAGGACTAGCGGGGTCAATGAGCAGTTCTTC.

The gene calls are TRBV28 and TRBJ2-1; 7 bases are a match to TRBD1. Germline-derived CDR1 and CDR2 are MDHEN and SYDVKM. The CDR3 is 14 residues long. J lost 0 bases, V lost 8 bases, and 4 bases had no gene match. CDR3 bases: TGTGCCAGCCTCAGGGACAGCTCCTACAATGAGCAGTTCTTC. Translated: CASLRDSSYNEQFF.

CDR3 in amino acids: CASSLGQDTGELFF. In nucleotides, the CDR3 is TGTGCCAGCAGCTTGGGACAGGACACCGGGGAGCTGTTTTTT. J is TRBJ2-2 and V is TRBV7-2; TRBD1 aligns across 8 bases. V shed 3 bases and J 3 bases; nucleotides not matched to a gene: 0. CDR1 and CDR2 from the germline V gene are SGHTA and FQGNSA. This CDR3 region has 14 residues.

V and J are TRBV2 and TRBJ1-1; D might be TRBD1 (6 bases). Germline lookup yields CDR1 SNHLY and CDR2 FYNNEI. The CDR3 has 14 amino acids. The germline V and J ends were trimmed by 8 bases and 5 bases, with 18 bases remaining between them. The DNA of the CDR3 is TGTGCCAGCGGAGCGGACTGGGGGGCGACTGAAGCTTTCTTT. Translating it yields CASGADWGATEAFF.

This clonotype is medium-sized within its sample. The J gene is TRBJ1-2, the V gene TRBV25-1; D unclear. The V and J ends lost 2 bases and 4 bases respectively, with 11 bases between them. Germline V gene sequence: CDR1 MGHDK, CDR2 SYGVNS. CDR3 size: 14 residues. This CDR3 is CASSETLGSYGYTF. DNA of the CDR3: TGTGCCAGCAGTGAAACCCTCGGGTCCTATGGCTACACCTTC.

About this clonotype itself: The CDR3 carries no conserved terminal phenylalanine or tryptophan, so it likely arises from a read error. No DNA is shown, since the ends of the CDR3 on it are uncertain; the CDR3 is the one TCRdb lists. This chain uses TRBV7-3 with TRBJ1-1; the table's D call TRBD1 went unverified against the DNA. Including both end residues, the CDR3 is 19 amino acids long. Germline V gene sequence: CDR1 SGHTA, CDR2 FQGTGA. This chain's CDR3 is CASSPGQGRLPKTFSSSGQ.

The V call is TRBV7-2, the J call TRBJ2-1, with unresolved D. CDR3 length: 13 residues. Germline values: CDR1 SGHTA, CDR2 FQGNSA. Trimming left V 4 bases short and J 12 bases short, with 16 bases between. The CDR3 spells CASSSPSVRGQFF. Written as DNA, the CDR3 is TGTGCCAGCAGCTCCCCTAGTGTAAGAGGGCAGTTCTTC.

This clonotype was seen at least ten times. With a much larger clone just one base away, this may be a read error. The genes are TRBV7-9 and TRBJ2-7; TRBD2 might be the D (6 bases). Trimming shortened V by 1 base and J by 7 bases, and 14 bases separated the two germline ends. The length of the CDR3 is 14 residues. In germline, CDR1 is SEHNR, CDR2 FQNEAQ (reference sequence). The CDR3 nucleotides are TGTGCCAGCAGCTTAGGGGGGACTTCCAATGAGCAGTACTTC. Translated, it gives CASSLGGTSNEQYF.